The TCR beta chain described here comes from a study of OX40 agonist ivuxolimab in advanced cancers. Looking at the study overall: Ivuxolimab, which targeted the costimulatory receptor OX40 (CD134), was an agonistic, fully human IgG2 monoclonal antibody. Intravenous ivuxolimab was administered to patients every 2 weeks at six dose levels: 0.01, 0.1, 0.3, 1.5, 3 and 10 mg/kg. Of the approximately 50 patients in dose escalation, around 19 had hepatocellular carcinoma, roughly 15 had melanoma, 9 had renal cell carcinoma and 9 had head and neck cancer. In the dose-escalation cohort, 65% to 90% of patients were male, and the mean age was approximately 60 years, with a range of about 23 to 90. Prior anti-PD-1, anti-PD-L1 or anti-CTLA-4 therapy was permitted, and about two fifths of dose-escalation patients had received checkpoint inhibitors. Three dose-escalation patients achieved partial responses, one with hepatocellular carcinoma and two with cutaneous melanoma. The purpose of peripheral TCRbeta sequencing was to test whether ivuxolimab changed TCR sequence diversity and led to clonal T-cell expansion. The paper describes the monotherapy dose-escalation part (N of about 57 patients) of the phase I trial of ivuxolimab.

Genomic DNA was extracted from sorted cells for sequencing of the TCRbeta CDR3 region. The immunoSEQ Assay was used for sequencing of TCRbeta CDR3 regions. TCRdb's version of the immuneACCESS table is confined to in-frame rearrangements and falls short of the full clone set. An unresolved V gene accounts for under half of the shortfall where checked; the remainder is of unknown origin. Across this sample there are about 85,000 clones, with over 75% seen only once. The ten top clones hold about 0.32% of the sample. Trimming removed 5 bases from V and 5 bases from J, leaving 7 bases between the germline ends. Its CDR3 holds 12 amino acids, cysteine through phenylalanine. The entry retains the CDR3 DNA only, 36 bases that are in frame from base 1. For CDR1 and CDR2, the germline V gene lists MDHEN and SYDVKM. Comment on this clone: Its cognate antigen has yet to be identified. Within one base of it there is no much larger clone, and no base qualities were kept.

The trial excluded patients who had a history of autoimmune disease or were on systemic immunosuppression. Peripheral blood for TCR sequencing was collected from all dose cohorts at baseline, on cycle 4 day 1, and on cycle 7 day 1. Samples came from an open-label, multicenter, first-in-human phase I dose-escalation trial of ivuxolimab. Adults with locally advanced or metastatic melanoma, renal cell, hepatocellular, or head and neck squamous cell carcinoma were enrolled in the trial. Before TCR sequencing, CD4+ and CD8+ T cells were separately sorted from peripheral blood. What the authors observed across the whole study: In the 0.1-3.0 mg/kg groups, partial responders had among the lowest normalized peripheral clonal expansion, particularly in CD8+ T cells. Low levels of normalized T-cell clonal expansion were also seen in some patients who did not respond. Which antigens the clonally expanded peripheral T cells were specific for was not determined. At doses of 0.1 to 3.0 mg/kg, clonal expansion of both CD4+ and CD8+ blood T cells was observed from baseline to week 6. After ivuxolimab, CD8+ T cells had more expanded clones than CD4+ T cells on average.

The receptor chain draws on TRBV28 and TRBJ1-5, with no confident D gene call. Specimen: CD4+ or CD8+ T cells sorted from blood, collected in a trial of the OX40 agonist ivuxolimab. The TCR was taken from an adult with an advanced solid tumor such as melanoma, head and neck, liver or kidney cancer. The CDR3 region has the sequence CASSGGYQPQHF. The DNA is as follows: TGTGCCAGCAGTGGTGGGTATCAGCCCCAGCATTTT.